This is a list of T cell receptor beta chains from one sample in a study of CD8+ T cells in alopecia areata. Sequencing used immunoSEQ multiplex PCR; TCRdb keeps in-frame clones, though not all of them. Of some 180,000 clones in the sample, 51% were seen once. The sequenced sample was CD8+ T cells sorted from blood, obtained between weeks 51 and 54, from a patient treated with tofacitinib. The source of these receptors is a human donor with alopecia areata. Each CDR3 is given with its conserved first and last residue. Fields, in order: clone size, D gene, V gene, J gene, CDR3 DNA, CDR3 protein. A D gene is named only where the DNA matches it firmly. Some rows mark clone size as missing; the rest say once, few, many or name a class of expanded clone.

abundance: -; d_gene: -; v_gene: TRBV18; j_gene: TRBJ2-6; CDR3nt: TGTGCCAGCTCACCACCGGGGGGGCTCGGGGCCAACGTCCTGACTTTC; CDR3aa: CASSPPGGLGANVLTF
abundance: -; d_gene: TRBD1; v_gene: TRBV6-6; j_gene: TRBJ1-5; CDR3nt: TGTGCCAGCAGTCCGTTGCAGGGGGCGGATCAGCCCCAGCATTTT; CDR3aa: CASSPLQGADQPQHF
abundance: -; d_gene: TRBD1; v_gene: TRBV7-8; j_gene: TRBJ1-4; CDR3nt: TGTGCCAGCAGCCCGGGGACAGGGCTTAATGAAAAACTGTTTTTT; CDR3aa: CASSPGTGLNEKLFF
abundance: few; d_gene: TRBD1; v_gene: TRBV27; j_gene: TRBJ1-6; CDR3nt: TGTGCCAGCAGTTCACAGGGGGCTGTAGGGGCCCTCCACTTT; CDR3aa: CASSSQGAVGALHF
abundance: -; d_gene: -; v_gene: TRBV7-2; j_gene: TRBJ2-2; CDR3nt: TGTGCCAGCAGCTTAGTGGTGGGGGCAGGCGGGGAGCTGTTTTTT; CDR3aa: CASSLVVGAGGELFF
abundance: once; d_gene: -; v_gene: TRBV21-1; j_gene: TRBJ2-5; CDR3nt: TGTGCCAGCAGCAAAAACGGGACTAGTGGGCGGGAGACCCAGTACTTC; CDR3aa: CASSKNGTSGRETQYF
abundance: -; d_gene: -; v_gene: TRBV5-6; j_gene: TRBJ1-5; CDR3nt: TGTGCCAGCAGCTCCTGGACCGCTGATCAGCCCCAGCATTTT; CDR3aa: CASSSWTADQPQHF
abundance: -; d_gene: TRBD1; v_gene: TRBV6-5; j_gene: TRBJ1-6; CDR3nt: TGTGCCAGCAGCCTGGGACAGGGCCATTCACCCCTCCACTTT; CDR3aa: CASSLGQGHSPLHF
abundance: -; d_gene: -; v_gene: TRBV7-8; j_gene: TRBJ2-7; CDR3nt: TGTGCCAGCAGCTTCACCAGGGGACCTACCTACGAGCAGTACTTC; CDR3aa: CASSFTRGPTYEQYF
abundance: many; d_gene: -; v_gene: TRBV13; j_gene: TRBJ2-7; CDR3nt: TGTGCCAGCACCGCTGGCAGGGCCTACGAGCAGTACTTC; CDR3aa: CASTAGRAYEQYF
abundance: -; d_gene: -; v_gene: TRBV11-2; j_gene: TRBJ1-6; CDR3nt: TGTGCCAGCAGCGCGCGGGGTGATAATTCACCCCTCCACTTT; CDR3aa: CASSARGDNSPLHF
abundance: many; d_gene: -; v_gene: TRBV4-3; j_gene: TRBJ1-5; CDR3nt: TGCGCCAGCAGCCAAGATTTGCAATATCAGCCCCAGCATTTT; CDR3aa: CASSQDLQYQPQHF
abundance: -; d_gene: -; v_gene: TRBV5-1; j_gene: TRBJ2-1; CDR3nt: TGCGCCAGCAGCTTGGGACAGAACAAGCAGTTCTTC; CDR3aa: CASSLGQNKQFF
abundance: -; d_gene: -; v_gene: TRBV9; j_gene: TRBJ2-2; CDR3nt: TGTGCCAGCAGGTGGGGCCAAACGGACACCGGGGAGCTGTTTTTT; CDR3aa: CASRWGQTDTGELFF
abundance: few; d_gene: -; v_gene: TRBV30; j_gene: TRBJ1-6; CDR3nt: TGTGCCTGGAGTCCGGGCTACGGGGGGGATTCACCCCTCCACTTT; CDR3aa: CAWSPGYGGDSPLHF
abundance: -; d_gene: -; v_gene: TRBV16; j_gene: TRBJ1-6; CDR3nt: TGTGCCAGCAGCCAAGGGGGGAATTCACCCCTCCACTTT; CDR3aa: CASSQGGNSPLHF
abundance: few; d_gene: -; v_gene: TRBV4-3; j_gene: TRBJ1-5; CDR3nt: TGCGCCAGCAGCCAAGGCCGAAATCAGCCCCAGCATTTT; CDR3aa: CASSQGRNQPQHF
abundance: few; d_gene: -; v_gene: TRBV6-5; j_gene: TRBJ2-3; CDR3nt: TGTGCCAGCAGTCGAGATACGCAGTATTTT; CDR3aa: CASSRDTQYF
abundance: -; d_gene: -; v_gene: TRBV30; j_gene: TRBJ1-5; CDR3nt: TGTGCCGGAGCCAGGGATAGCAATCAGCCCCAGCATTTT; CDR3aa: CAGARDSNQPQHF
abundance: -; d_gene: -; v_gene: TRBV13; j_gene: TRBJ2-3; CDR3nt: TGTGCCAGCAGCTTAGCATCAGGCTTAGATACGCAGTATTTT; CDR3aa: CASSLASGLDTQYF
abundance: -; d_gene: -; v_gene: TRBV2; j_gene: TRBJ1-2; CDR3nt: TGTGCCAGCTACCGGGACTTGGACTATGGCTACACCTTC; CDR3aa: CASYRDLDYGYTF
abundance: -; d_gene: TRBD2; v_gene: TRBV27; j_gene: TRBJ2-3; CDR3nt: TGTGCCAGCAGTTTCGCTAGCGGGGGGCACACAGATACGCAGTATTTT; CDR3aa: CASSFASGGHTDTQYF
abundance: -; d_gene: TRBD2; v_gene: TRBV5-6; j_gene: TRBJ2-7; CDR3nt: TGTGCCAGCAGCGCGACTAGCGGGGGCCCCTACGAGCAGTACTTC; CDR3aa: CASSATSGGPYEQYF
abundance: -; d_gene: -; v_gene: TRBV6-6; j_gene: TRBJ1-2; CDR3nt: TGTGCCAGCAGTAGGGAACTACAGGGTAACTATGGCTACACCTTC; CDR3aa: CASSRELQGNYGYTF
abundance: -; d_gene: -; v_gene: TRBV5-6; j_gene: TRBJ1-5; CDR3nt: TGTGCCAGCAGCTCGATGACAAAGGGAGGCAATCAGCCCCAGCATTTT; CDR3aa: CASSSMTKGGNQPQHF
abundance: -; d_gene: -; v_gene: TRBV2; j_gene: TRBJ2-3; CDR3nt: TGTGCCAGCATAGCCGCAACAGATACGCAGTATTTT; CDR3aa: CASIAATDTQYF
abundance: -; d_gene: TRBD2; v_gene: TRBV7-8; j_gene: TRBJ2-1; CDR3nt: TGTGCCAGCAGCCCAGGGGCTAGCGGGGGGGCCCGGCACAATGAGCAGTTCTTC; CDR3aa: CASSPGASGGARHNEQFF
abundance: -; d_gene: -; v_gene: TRBV5-6; j_gene: TRBJ2-7; CDR3nt: TGTGCCAGCAGGACCGGCGGGGAGCCTGACTACGAGCAGTACTTC; CDR3aa: CASRTGGEPDYEQYF
abundance: once; d_gene: -; v_gene: TRBV12-5; j_gene: TRBJ2-7; CDR3nt: TGTGCTAGTGGTTTGGGCTTCGACTCCTACGAGCAGTACTTC; CDR3aa: CASGLGFDSYEQYF
abundance: -; d_gene: -; v_gene: TRBV6-5; j_gene: TRBJ2-7; CDR3nt: TGTGCCAGCAGAAAACCGGGCTACGAGCAGTACTTC; CDR3aa: CASRKPGYEQYF
abundance: once; d_gene: -; v_gene: TRBV9; j_gene: TRBJ1-2; CDR3nt: TGTGCCAGCAGCCTCAACACGGGGGGCGCCTATGGCTACACCTTC; CDR3aa: CASSLNTGGAYGYTF
abundance: few; d_gene: -; v_gene: TRBV30; j_gene: TRBJ1-2; CDR3nt: TGTGCCTGGAGTGGGGGGGATATCGGCTACACCTTC; CDR3aa: CAWSGGDIGYTF
abundance: -; d_gene: -; v_gene: TRBV7-2; j_gene: TRBJ1-6; CDR3nt: TGTGCCACCCTAGAGACAGCCTATAATTCACCCCTCCACTTT; CDR3aa: CATLETAYNSPLHF
abundance: few; d_gene: -; v_gene: TRBV7-9; j_gene: TRBJ2-7; CDR3nt: TGTGCCAGCAGCTTAGCGGGGCGCTCCTACGAGCAGTACTTC; CDR3aa: CASSLAGRSYEQYF
abundance: few; d_gene: -; v_gene: TRBV7-9; j_gene: TRBJ2-5; CDR3nt: TGTGCCAGCAGCGAGCAATGGGAGACCCAGTACTTC; CDR3aa: CASSEQWETQYF
abundance: -; d_gene: TRBD2; v_gene: TRBV5-1; j_gene: TRBJ2-5; CDR3nt: TGCGCCAGCAGCGAGGGCATAGCGGGCCCCGGGGAGACCCAGTACTTC; CDR3aa: CASSEGIAGPGETQYF
abundance: -; d_gene: TRBD2; v_gene: TRBV4-3; j_gene: TRBJ2-3; CDR3nt: TGCGCCAGCAGCCAAGATCGGCTAGCGGGAACAGATACGCAGTATTTT; CDR3aa: CASSQDRLAGTDTQYF
abundance: once; d_gene: -; v_gene: TRBV29-1; j_gene: TRBJ1-1; CDR3nt: TGCAGCGTTGCAGGACAGATAGAAGCTTTCTTT; CDR3aa: CSVAGQIEAFF
abundance: -; d_gene: TRBD2; v_gene: TRBV13; j_gene: TRBJ2-7; CDR3nt: TGTGCCAGCAGCTTAGGCGGGACGGGGGGGCTCTACGAGCAGTACTTC; CDR3aa: CASSLGGTGGLYEQYF
abundance: -; d_gene: -; v_gene: TRBV5-6; j_gene: TRBJ1-4; CDR3nt: TGTGCCAGCAGCCCCAACGGGGCAGGGACTGCAACTAATGAAAAACTGTTTTTT; CDR3aa: CASSPNGAGTATNEKLFF
abundance: -; d_gene: TRBD1; v_gene: TRBV30; j_gene: TRBJ1-1; CDR3nt: TGTGCCTGGAGCGACAGGGGGGTGGCTGAAGCTTTCTTT; CDR3aa: CAWSDRGVAEAFF
abundance: -; d_gene: -; v_gene: TRBV27; j_gene: TRBJ1-5; CDR3nt: TGTGCCAGCAGTTTCGGTGGGAGTGGCAATCAGCCCCAGCATTTT; CDR3aa: CASSFGGSGNQPQHF